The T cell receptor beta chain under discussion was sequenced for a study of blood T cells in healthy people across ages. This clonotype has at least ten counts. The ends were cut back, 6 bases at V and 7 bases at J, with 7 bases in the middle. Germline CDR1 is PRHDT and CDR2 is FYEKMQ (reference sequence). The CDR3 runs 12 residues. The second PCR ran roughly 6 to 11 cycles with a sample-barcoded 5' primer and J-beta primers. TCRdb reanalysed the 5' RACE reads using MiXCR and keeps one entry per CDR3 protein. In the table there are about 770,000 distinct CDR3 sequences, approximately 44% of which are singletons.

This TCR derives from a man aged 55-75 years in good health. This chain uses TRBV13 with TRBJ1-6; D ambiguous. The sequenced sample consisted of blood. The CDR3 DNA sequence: TGTGCCAGCAGTTTAACCAATTCACCCCTCCACTTT. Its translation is CASSLTNSPLHF.